There are a few counts of the clone carrying this TCR beta chain. Its matching antigen is unknown. This entry is derived from a study of T cell repertoires in cytomegalovirus infection. In the study overall: Matching HLA type and CMV infection were both indicated by public TCR beta signatures.

Trimming removed 4 bases at V and 0 bases at J, with 6 bases between. The germline V gene has CDR1 SQVTM and CDR2 ANQGSEA. CDR3 length: 12 residues. Findings and limits, study-wide: Adding up the frequency of public TCR beta families identified people who carried CMV plus the relevant HLA.

A single record per CDR3 protein comes from TCRdb applying MiXCR to the reads. The sample has over 450,000 distinct CDR3 sequences, approximately 10% seen once. The receptor was isolated from a human donor in good health (CMV status not recorded). Some clones in this sample may be carry-over from other donors' samples. Sequencing was carried out using PBMCs. The rearrangement links TRBV29-1 to TRBJ2-5; D is unresolved. The CDR3 spells CSVAEYQETQYF. In DNA form, the CDR3 reads TGCAGCGTTGCGGAGTACCAAGAGACCCAGTACTTC.